The 4 T cell receptor beta chains listed next were all sequenced from one sample in a study of identical twins. TCRdb reprocessed the 5' RACE reads with MiXCR, giving one entry per CDR3 protein. The table records around 670,000 distinct CDR3 sequences, 5.5% to 6.5% of them present only once. Sequencing used naive T cells sorted from blood. The receptors were sampled from a young man in good health.

This clonotype was observed many times. The chain recombines TRBV6-2 or TRBV6-3 with TRBJ2-7; maybe TRBD1 (6 bases). The CDR3 contains 14 residues. Germline-derived CDR1 and CDR2 are MNHEY and SVGEGT. V was clipped by 8 bases and J by 0 bases, with 14 bases between them. DNA of the CDR3: TGTGCCAGCCAACAGACAGGAGCCTCCTACGAGCAGTACTTC. It is translated as CASQQTGASYEQYF.

Many counts were recorded for this clonotype. The rearrangement links TRBV20-1 to TRBJ2-1; maybe TRBD1 (5 bases). This CDR3 is built from 14 residues. Trimming took 3 bases from V and 7 from J, leaving 16 bases between them. CDR1 is DFQATT and CDR2 is SNEGSKA in the germline V gene (reference sequence). The CDR3 DNA reads TGCAGTGCTAGGTCAGGGATCCTTGGGAATGAGCAGTTCTTC. Protein sequence: CSARSGILGNEQFF.

The chain employs TRBV14 and TRBJ2-3; 7 bases agree with TRBD2. The length of the CDR3 is 15 residues. Unmatched junction bases numbered 5, after V lost 3 bases and J lost 2 bases. CDR1 and CDR2 from the germline V gene are SGHDN and FVKESK. For the CDR3, the DNA is TGTGCCAGCAGCCACAACCGGGAGGCCACAGATACGCAGTATTTT. Its translation: CASSHNREATDTQYF.

V usage is TRBV20-1 and J usage is TRBJ2-2; D remains ambiguous. Between the trimmed V and J ends, which lost 0 bases and 2 bases, there was a span of 10 bases. The CDR3 has 15 amino acids. Germline CDR1 is DFQATT and CDR2 is SNEGSKA (reference sequence). DNA for the CDR3: TGCAGTGCTAGAGATGCGGCCGCTAACACCGGGGAGCTGTTTTTT. As protein: CSARDAAANTGELFF.